This T cell receptor beta chain was identified during a study of metastatic and nonmetastatic thyroid tumors. Overall study context: Across blood and tumor or nodule tissue, repertoires from malignant and benign thyroid patients were compared with one another.

The germline V gene has CDR1 MNHEY and CDR2 SVGEGT. There are 16 residues in the CDR3. This clone was found a few times. Its target is unknown. The junction differs from germline at one of its ends, possibly a read error. The same CDR3 arises from other DNA sequences in this sample as well. Whole-study findings and limits: Significantly greater TCR beta diversity was reportedly found in malignant thyroid tumors than in benign nodules (in blood and tumor).

In the authors' workflow: Building a distant-metastasis classifier for papillary thyroid cancer drew on CDR3 differences across clinicopathological groups. TCRdb reanalyzed the PCR reads with MiXCR. V and J calls and clone size were set by TCRdb, not the authors. The sample has approximately 74,000 clones; over 12% are singletons. Thyroid surgery was performed in patients who had received no treatment beforehand. V usage is TRBV6-2 or TRBV6-3 and J usage is TRBJ2-6; 7 nucleotides agree with TRBD1. Sample: blood. The TCR originated in a male donor with papillary thyroid cancer or a benign thyroid nodule (not recorded which). Some clones in this sample may be carry-over from other donors' samples. The CDR3 region has the DNA TGTGCCAGCAGTTCCCCAGGGACAGTTGGGGCAAACGTCCTGACTTTC. Translation gives CASSSPGTVGANVLTF.